This T cell receptor (beta chain) was found in a study of blood T cells in healthy people across ages. Turning to the study itself: Through template switching, about one barcoded beta molecule was captured per two T cells, as measured in model experiments.

Study-wide points: Expanded clonotype shifts may have been confounded, as the donors had an unknown CMV status. Roughly linearly, TCR beta diversity per million T cells fell as age increased.

Next came a second PCR, run for about 7 to 12 cycles, which used a sample-barcoded 5' primer along with a J-beta primer mix. No fewer than 2.5 million CDR3-containing paired-end reads came from each sample. MiXCR was run by TCRdb on the 5' RACE reads, yielding one entry per CDR3 protein. The data show roughly 1,700,000 distinct CDR3 sequences, about 30% seen once. The table lists this clonotype with a few counts. Its antigen remains unidentified. The sample taken for sequencing was blood. The receptor comes from a woman in her 30s in good health.

The CDR3, as DNA: TGTGCCAGCAGCCGGACTAGCGGAAACTCCTACAATGAGCAGTTCTTC. This sequence encodes CASSRTSGNSYNEQFF. V and J are TRBV5-6 and TRBJ2-1; 10 bases align to TRBD2. Germline assignment: CDR1 SGHDT and CDR2 YYEEEE. The CDR3 is made up of 16 amino acids. After removal of 4 bases from V and 0 bases from J, the junction contained 4 bases not matched to a gene.